Sequencing of this TCR beta chain was carried out in a study of blood T cell repertoires in COVID-19. CDR3 length equals 22 residues. Per the germline V gene, CDR1 is LNHDA and CDR2 is SQIVND (reference sequence). V lost 0 bases to trimming and J lost 0 bases; unmatched junction nucleotides: 15. Sequenced by immunoSEQ multiplex PCR; TCRdb stores in-frame clones only, minus some. The sample comprises some 200,000 clones, roughly 85% of which are singletons, and about 3% rests with the top ten. J is TRBJ2-5 and V is TRBV19; 14 bases map to TRBD2. Sequencing input: peripheral blood. This clonotype was sampled from a man in his fifties or sixties who had recovered from COVID-19. Here the CDR3 DNA reads TGTGCCAGTAGTATAGAAGCCCGGACAGGGGGACTAGCGGGAGCGAACCAAGAGACCCAGTACTTC. This sequence encodes CASSIEARTGGLAGANQETQYF.